Presented here are 2 T cell receptor beta chains from one specimen sequenced in a study of T-cell reconstitution after alpha-beta-depleted transplantation in children (dated by TCRdb to about 2016). The intended sense of this specimen's treatment or condition label: allogeneic hematopoietic cell transplantation with graft depleted of TCRalphabeta T cells and CD19 B cells. Library prep was done by PCR. TCRdb records Illumina HiSeq 2500 as the sequencer. To normalize quantification of the TCRbeta repertoire, the TCR libraries were built with molecular barcoding that relied on unique molecular identifiers. In TCRdb, the public reads were trimmed at Q25 with fastp and aligned with MiXCR, with productive beta chains retained. Entries that share a CDR3 protein sequence are merged under the most common genes and DNA. Within this sample are about a million distinct CDR3 sequences, with about 30% of them counted one time only. The ten largest account for over 25% of the sample.

Material: PBMCs, mostly from graft donor cells, obtained 360 days after TCRalphabeta/CD19-depleted stem cell transplant. The receptors come from a boy under three years old who had a stem cell transplant for SCID, so the T cells may come from the graft donor.

This clonotype was detected a few times. The chain joins TRBV5-1 to TRBJ1-1; TRBD1 aligns across 9 bases. There are 15 residues in the CDR3. The trim removed 4 bases at V and 1 base at J, leaving 5 bases unmatched. The germline CDR1 and CDR2 sequences are SGHRS and YFSETQ. The CDR3 sequence: CASSMGQGKNTEAFF. The DNA of the CDR3 is TGCGCCAGCAGCATGGGACAGGGAAAGAACACTGAAGCTTTCTTT.

The chain links TRBV6-1 to TRBJ2-6; the D is unclear. Between the trimmed V and J ends, which lost 5 bases and 0 bases, there was a span of 8 bases. Germline assignment: CDR1 MNHNS and CDR2 SASEGT. The CDR3 consists of 15 residues. The CDR3 nucleotides are TGTGCCAGCAGTCCCGTCCGCTCTGGGGCCAACGTCCTGACTTTC. Its protein product is CASSPVRSGANVLTF.